This T cell receptor beta chain came from a study of cytomegalovirus exposure and HLA in healthy donors. Study background: There were fewer than 130 million unique TCR beta sequences, drawn from approximately 180 million T cells, in an earlier analysis.

The junction had 7 bases not matched to a gene; V was cut back by 7 bases and J by 2 bases. Germline CDR1 and CDR2: MNHNS and SASEGT. The length of the CDR3 is 14 residues. Both 60 Vbeta primers and 13 Jbeta primers went into the PCR. Measured with immunoSEQ multiplex PCR; TCRdb has only the in-frame clones, and not every one. This table holds some 57,000 clones, approximately 52% found once. Participants comprised healthy donors of bone marrow. This sequence joins TRBV6-1 and TRBJ2-5; TRBD2 aligns across 7 bases. This sequence originates from a human donor in good health. The sequencing sample was made of PBMCs. CDR3 in amino acids: CASTRGGPQETQYF. Here the CDR3 DNA reads TGTGCCAGCACCCGCGGGGGTCCTCAAGAGACCCAGTACTTC.